The 17 T cell receptor beta chains below come from one sample, sequenced in a study of blood T cell repertoires in COVID-19. Assay: immunoSEQ multiplex PCR; the TCRdb copy retains only in-frame clones and omits some. The repertoire includes 200,000 to 250,000 clones, around 90% of them detected once, and roughly 0.89% sits in the top ten. Sequenced: peripheral blood. The receptors were sampled from a man younger than 45 with COVID-19, enrolled during active disease.

This clone was detected only once. This chain links TRBV7-6 with TRBJ2-2; perhaps TRBD2 as D (6 bases). This CDR3 has 15 residues. V was pared by 1 base and J by 7 bases, with 13 bases between. CDR1 and CDR2 (germline): SGHVS, FNYEAQ. The CDR3 here is CASSLDWASVGELFF. The CDR3 nucleotides read TGTGCCAGCAGCTTAGACTGGGCTAGCGTCGGGGAGCTGTTTTTT.

This chain joins TRBV6-6 and TRBJ2-7, with 12 positions matching TRBD1. The germline V gene has CDR1 MNHNY and CDR2 SVGAGI (reference sequence). With V trimmed by 6 bases and J by 4 bases, 7 bases remained unmatched. The CDR3 length is 15 residues. The CDR3 nucleotides are TGTGCCAGCAGGAACCGGGGACAGGGGGCTTACGAGCAGTACTTC. It is translated as CASRNRGQGAYEQYF.

The chain links TRBV7-3 to TRBJ2-1; TRBD2 matches 16 bases. The CDR3 sequence is 18 residues long. Per germline, CDR1 SGHTA and CDR2 FQGTGA. Trimming cost V 5 bases and J 3 bases; bases outside gene matches: 7. CDR3 in amino acids: CASSPGTSGGAYYNEQFF. DNA of the CDR3: TGTGCCAGCAGCCCCGGGACTAGCGGGGGGGCCTACTACAATGAGCAGTTCTTC.

The gene calls are TRBV5-6 and TRBJ1-5; D may be TRBD1 (5 bases). Germline CDR1 and CDR2: SGHDT and YYEEEE. V was pared by 3 bases and J by 9 bases, with 10 bases between. The length of the CDR3 is 12 residues. This CDR3 reads CASSSWGGPQHF. Here the CDR3 DNA reads TGTGCCAGCAGCTCTTGGGGGGGGCCCCAGCATTTT.

The chain carries TRBV15 and TRBJ1-1, with unresolved D. The CDR3 sequence is 13 residues long. From germline, CDR1 is LNHNV and CDR2 YYDKDF (reference sequence). V was clipped by 5 bases and J by 1 base, with 8 bases between them. CDR3 sequence reads: CATSGGTNTEAFF. The CDR3 nucleotides read TGTGCCACCAGCGGCGGAACGAACACTGAAGCTTTCTTT.

This clone appeared once. The chain is built from TRBV29-1 and TRBJ2-7, with a possible D match to TRBD1 (6 bases). The CDR3 is made up of 13 amino acids. The ends were cut back, 1 base at V and 3 bases at J, with 10 bases in the middle. The germline V gene encodes CDR1 SQVTM and CDR2 ANQGSEA. This CDR3 is CSVEGRGGYEQYF. The CDR3 nucleotides are TGCAGCGTTGAAGGCAGGGGCGGCTACGAGCAGTACTTC.

V usage is TRBV19 and J usage is TRBJ2-2, with D tentatively TRBD1 (6 bases). V shed 1 base and J shed 3 bases, with 12 bases lying between them. The CDR3 sequence is 16 residues long. CDR1 LNHDA and CDR2 SQIVND come from the germline V gene (reference sequence). The CDR3 spells CASSIAEGVDTGELFF. The CDR3 DNA follows: TGTGCCAGTAGTATAGCCGAGGGGGTTGACACCGGGGAGCTGTTTTTT.

DNA for the CDR3: TGTGCCAGCAGCCAAGAGGTATTCGGACAGGGGGCTAGAAACAATGGCTACACCTTC. It codes for CASSQEVFGQGARNNGYTF. V and J are TRBV4-2 and TRBJ1-2; 11 bases are a match to TRBD1. V shed 0 bases, J shed 6 bases, and the junction held 15 bases outside the gene matches. CDR3 size: 19 residues. Germline V CDR1 and CDR2: LGHNA, YNFKEQ.

The chain is built from TRBV24-1 and TRBJ2-2; possible D gene TRBD1, 6 bases. Per the germline V gene, CDR1 is KGHDR and CDR2 is SFDVKD. This CDR3 is 14 amino acids long. Trimming cost V 1 base and J 4 bases, with 6 bases left between them. The CDR3 region has the DNA TGTGCCACCAGTGATTTAGGGGGCACCGGGGAGCTGTTTTTT. This sequence encodes CATSDLGGTGELFF.

The rearrangement joins TRBV18 to TRBJ1-1, with D uncertain. Per the germline V gene, CDR1 is KGHSH and CDR2 is LQKENI. The CDR3 loop spans 14 amino acids. Trimming left V 6 bases short and J 3 bases short, with 14 bases between. The CDR3 loop reads CASSLTKADTEAFF. The DNA of the CDR3 is TGTGCCAGCTCCCTTACGAAAGCCGACACTGAAGCTTTCTTT.

The chain couples TRBV19 to TRBJ2-7; a possible D gene is TRBD2 (7 bases). V was pared by 9 bases and J by 4 bases, with 25 bases between. Germline CDR1 is LNHDA and CDR2 is SQIVND (reference sequence). CDR3 size: 16 residues. Written as DNA, the CDR3 is TGTGCCAGCAAATACTCCCCCGAGGGGGGGGATTACGAGCAGTACTTC. The encoded protein is CASKYSPEGGDYEQYF.

The chain is built from TRBV7-2 and TRBJ2-3, with 10 bases that match TRBD2. The germline CDR1 and CDR2 sequences are SGHTA and FQGNSA. This CDR3 region has 19 residues. The trim removed 4 bases at V and 0 bases at J, leaving 13 bases unmatched. Here the CDR3 reads CASSSPRSGGVPSTDTQYF. DNA for the CDR3: TGTGCCAGCAGCTCCCCAAGGAGCGGGGGGGTTCCTAGCACAGATACGCAGTATTTT.

V is TRBV3-1 (or the pseudogene TRBV3-2) and J is TRBJ2-3, with 10 positions matching TRBD1. The CDR3 contains 17 residues. V gave up 0 bases and J gave up 2 bases; unmatched junction bases: 5. Germline CDR1 LGHDT, CDR2 YNNKEL (reference sequence). CDR3 nucleotides: TGTGCCAGCAGCCAAGAGGGGACAGGGGCCCCCACAGATACGCAGTATTTT. The encoded protein is CASSQEGTGAPTDTQYF.

The chain links TRBV5-4 to TRBJ1-2; D is unclear. The CDR3 has 13 amino acids. The germline V and J ends were trimmed by 3 bases and 6 bases, with 12 bases remaining between them. CDR1 and CDR2 (germline): SGHNT, YYREEE (reference sequence). As DNA, the CDR3 is TGTGCCAGCAGCTGGCCAGGAGGTGATGGCTACACCTTC. Its translation: CASSWPGGDGYTF.

The chain combines TRBV18 with TRBJ1-5; no definite D call. CDR1 and CDR2 (germline): KGHSH, LQKENI. The V end lost 3 bases, the J end lost 6 bases, and 9 bases lay between the germline ends. The CDR3 has 13 residues. CDR3 sequence reads: CASSPGGPQPQHF. In nucleotides, the CDR3 is TGTGCCAGCTCACCGGGAGGGCCTCAGCCCCAGCATTTT. Drawing the rest from reference TRBV18 and TRBJ1-5, the complete variable domain is NAGVMQNPRHLVRRRGQEARLRCSPMKGHSHVYWYRQLPEEGLKFMVYLQKENIIDESGMPKERFSAEFPKEGPSILRIQQVVRGDSAAYFCASSPGGPQPQHFGDGTRLSIL.

The V call is TRBV12-3 or TRBV12-4, the J call TRBJ2-5; possible D gene TRBD2, 6 bases. V shed 5 bases and J shed 4 bases, with 11 bases lying between them. The CDR3 consists of 13 residues. CDR3 nucleotide sequence: TGTGCCAGCAGTCCGCCGGGACTAGAGACCCAGTACTTC. Encoded protein: CASSPPGLETQYF.

The rearrangement uses TRBV7-3 and TRBJ1-2; possibly TRBD1 for D (5 bases). CDR3 length: 15 residues. V lost 6 bases to trimming and J lost 1 base, with 15 bases between them. The V gene's germline CDR1 is SGHTA and CDR2 FQGTGA. Here the CDR3 DNA reads TGTGCCAGCAGTCCCCATGGGGGGGTTAACTATGGCTACACCTTC. It yields the protein CASSPHGGVNYGYTF.